Presented here are 7 T cell receptor beta chains from one specimen sequenced in a study of Ad26.COV2.S vaccination and SARS-CoV-2 variants. Using immunoSEQ multiplex PCR, the repertoire was profiled, and TCRdb retains in-frame clones only, with some absent. The sample includes 300,000 to 400,000 clones, around 84% of them seen just once. Noted treatment: about 20 received Ad26.COV2.S at low or high dose, single or two shots; about 5 received placebo; per-sample allocation not given. Sampling occurred on day 63 after the first vaccine or placebo injection. The starting material was peripheral blood, obtained in a trial of Ad26.COV2.S vaccine versus placebo. All receptors come from a person aged 18 to 59 who received the Ad26.COV2.S COVID-19 vaccine or a placebo.

The CDR3 here is CASSAGGLLYEQYF. In DNA form, the CDR3 reads TGTGCCAGCAGTGCGGGGGGTCTGCTTTACGAGCAGTACTTC. The rearrangement links TRBV2 to TRBJ2-7; 7 bases are shared with TRBD2. The germline gives CDR1 SNHLY, CDR2 FYNNEI. The length of the CDR3 is 14 residues. Losses at the gene ends were 4 bases for V and 4 bases for J; bases not matched to a gene: 7.

The V and J genes are TRBV10-3 and TRBJ1-6; D call uncertain. The CDR3 totals 12 residues. Germline lookup yields CDR1 ENHRY and CDR2 SYGVKD. The germline V and J ends were trimmed by 3 bases and 12 bases, with 9 bases remaining between them. The DNA of the CDR3 is TGTGCCATCAGTGACCCGTCCTTACCCCTCCACTTT. Protein sequence: CAISDPSLPLHF.

The chain recombines TRBV3-1 (or the pseudogene TRBV3-2) with TRBJ2-7; 7 nucleotides match TRBD1. CDR3 length equals 15 residues. From germline, CDR1 is LGHDT and CDR2 YNNKEL (reference sequence). Unmatched junction bases numbered 7, after V lost 4 bases and J lost 1 base. The CDR3 here is CASSLVRDRSYEQYF. CDR3 in DNA: TGTGCCAGCAGCCTCGTCCGGGACAGATCCTACGAGCAGTACTTC.

The chain joins TRBV3-1 (or the pseudogene TRBV3-2) to TRBJ2-7, with D possibly TRBD2 on 5 matching bases. The CDR3 has 15 residues. Trimming shortened V by 3 bases and J by 4 bases, and 16 bases separated the two germline ends. The germline gives CDR1 LGHDT, CDR2 YNNKEL (reference sequence). This CDR3 is CASSHTRLARYEQYF. CDR3 nucleotide sequence: TGTGCCAGCAGCCATACTAGACTGGCACGGTACGAGCAGTACTTC.

This sequence joins TRBV20-1 and TRBJ1-2; the D is unclear. V lost 6 bases, J lost 8 bases, and 13 bases lay in between. This CDR3 contains 11 residues. Per germline, CDR1 DFQATT and CDR2 SNEGSKA (reference sequence). The CDR3 region has the DNA TGCAGTGCCCCGGTAAGTAGGGGCTACACCTTC. Translation: CSAPVSRGYTF.

The rearrangement uses TRBV6-6 and TRBJ2-1; no reliable D call. Per germline, CDR1 MNHNY and CDR2 SVGAGI (reference sequence). V dropped 3 bases and J dropped 1 base, with 4 bases sitting between them. The CDR3 has 13 amino acids. CDR3 sequence (DNA): TGTGCCAGCAGTTATGAGTCCTACAATGAGCAGTTCTTC. It specifies CASSYESYNEQFF.

The CDR3 DNA reads as TGTGCCAGCAGCTCGCGGACAGATGGAAACACCATATATTTT. This gives the protein CASSSRTDGNTIYF. The chain couples TRBV7-9 to TRBJ1-3; maybe TRBD1 (6 bases). Germline lookup yields CDR1 SEHNR and CDR2 FQNEAQ (reference sequence). V was shortened by 4 bases and J by 3 bases, with 10 bases between the two germline ends. The CDR3 covers 14 residues.